Presented here are 20 T cell receptor beta chains from one specimen sequenced in a study of cytomegalovirus exposure and HLA in healthy donors. The assay was immunoSEQ multiplex PCR, and TCRdb's table has in-frame clones only and misses some. There are roughly 120,000 clones in the sample; around 89% occur only once, and under 6.5% lies in the top ten. The source material was PBMCs. All receptors come from a woman between 18 and 29 years old in good health and CMV-seropositive.

This chain joins TRBV15 and TRBJ1-5; D remains ambiguous. The CDR3 runs to 16 residues. Looked up from germline, CDR1 is LNHNV and CDR2 is YYDKDF (reference sequence). Trimming took off 1 base at V and 0 bases at J, with 10 bases between the two ends. CDR3 sequence: CATSRGRENSNQPQHF. The DNA for the CDR3 is TGTGCCACCAGCAGAGGAAGAGAAAATAGCAATCAGCCCCAGCATTTT.

The CDR3 is CSRRQGKGYGYTF. The CDR3 nucleotides are TGCAGCCGACGACAGGGGAAAGGTTATGGCTACACCTTC. V and J are TRBV29-1 and TRBJ1-2; 8 bases match TRBD1. Germline V gene lookup returns CDR1 SQVTM and CDR2 ANQGSEA. The CDR3 runs to 13 residues. V was clipped by 8 bases and J by 5 bases; unmatched bases: 10.

The gene calls are TRBV7-3 and TRBJ2-7; possible D gene TRBD1, 6 bases. The V end lost 5 bases, the J end lost 3 bases, and 17 bases lay between the germline ends. This CDR3 is 15 amino acids long. Per the germline V gene, CDR1 is SGHTA and CDR2 is FQGTGA. CDR3 sequence (DNA): TGTGCCAGCAGCCCCCGACAGGACCACATCTACGAGCAGTACTTC. Translated, it gives CASSPRQDHIYEQYF.

The chain employs TRBV4-3 and TRBJ2-3, with 14 bases fitting TRBD2. V trimming: 0 bases; J trimming: 4 bases; junction bases outside the gene matches: 18. CDR1 is LGHNA and CDR2 is YSLEER in the germline V gene. The CDR3 runs to 22 residues. The chain's CDR3 is CASSQDGRGLAGALGISDTQYF. CDR3 coding DNA: TGCGCCAGCAGCCAAGATGGGCGGGGACTAGCGGGAGCCCTTGGGATATCAGATACGCAGTATTTT.

The J gene is TRBJ1-4, the V gene TRBV4-2; D call uncertain. The CDR3 has 16 amino acids. Trimming took off 0 bases at V and 4 bases at J, with 12 bases between the two ends. Germline V lookup: CDR1 LGHNA, CDR2 YNFKEQ. CDR3 DNA sequence: TGTGCCAGCAGCCAAGATAGCGGGCAGCTTAATGAAAAACTGTTTTTT. Amino acids: CASSQDSGQLNEKLFF.

The chain joins TRBV11-1 to TRBJ1-2, with 7 bases fitting TRBD1. V shed 5 bases and J 3 bases; nucleotides not matched to a gene: 9. CDR3 length: 15 residues. Germline V gene data show CDR1 as SGHAT and CDR2 as FQDESV (reference sequence). The CDR3 is CASSPNPTGDYGYTF. Here the CDR3 DNA reads TGTGCCAGCAGCCCAAACCCTACAGGGGACTATGGCTACACCTTC.

This clone was seen once. The genes are TRBV9 and TRBJ2-7, with D possibly being TRBD2 (7 bases). With 4 bases removed from V and 7 bases from J, the gap between germline ends came to 15 bases. The CDR3 runs 13 residues. Per the germline V gene, CDR1 is SGDLS and CDR2 is YYNGEE. CDR3 sequence reads: CASSPRGGVEQYF. The CDR3 coding sequence is TGTGCCAGCAGCCCCCGAGGGGGGGTAGAGCAGTACTTC. Using reference TRBV9 and TRBJ2-7 for the parts outside the CDR3, the full variable domain is DSGVTQTPKHLITATGQRVTLRCSPRSGDLSVYWYQQSLDQGLQFLIQYYNGEERAKGNILERFSAQQFPDLHSELNLSSLELGDSALYFCASSPRGGVEQYFGPGTRLTVT.

This clone was observed a single time. This chain uses TRBV6-5 with TRBJ1-2; 7 bases are a match to TRBD1. The junction had 10 bases not matched to a gene; V was cut back by 5 bases and J by 4 bases. Germline V gene lookup returns CDR1 MNHEY and CDR2 SVGAGI. This CDR3 region has 15 residues. CDR3 sequence reads: CASSPVGTVTYGYTF. The CDR3 nucleotides are TGTGCCAGCAGTCCCGTGGGGACAGTAACCTATGGCTACACCTTC.

This chain uses TRBV11-2 with TRBJ2-7; possible D gene TRBD1, 6 bases. Per germline, CDR1 SGHAT and CDR2 FQNNGV. V lost 5 bases, J lost 6 bases, and 17 bases lay in between. The CDR3 length is 14 residues. For the CDR3, the DNA is TGTGCCAGCAGCCACCAGGGGCTATCACCCGAGCAGTACTTC. Amino acid sequence: CASSHQGLSPEQYF.

V usage is TRBV27 and J usage is TRBJ2-7; 7 bases agree with TRBD1. This CDR3 region has 14 residues. Germline CDR1 and CDR2: MNHEY and SMNVEV (reference sequence). V lost 1 base and J lost 2; bases outside the gene matches: 2. CDR3 coding DNA: TGTGCCAGCAGTTTATACGGGACAGCCTACGAGCAGTACTTC. Amino acids: CASSLYGTAYEQYF.

The rearrangement uses TRBV5-1 and TRBJ1-1; the D is unclear. The CDR3 runs 14 residues. Trimming took 3 bases from V and 0 from J, leaving 9 bases between them. Germline-derived CDR1 and CDR2 are SGHRS and YFSETQ. The CDR3 region is CASSSEQMNTEAFF. Here the CDR3 DNA reads TGCGCCAGCAGCTCGGAACAGATGAACACTGAAGCTTTCTTT. Variable domain in full (rest from reference TRBV5-1 and TRBJ1-1): KAGVTQTPRYLIKTRGQQVTLSCSPISGHRSVSWYQQTPGQGLQFLFEYFSETQRNKGNFPGRFSGRQFSNSRSEMNVSTLELGDSALYLCASSSEQMNTEAFFGQGTRLTVV.

The chain links TRBV29-1 to TRBJ2-1; D is possibly TRBD1 (6 bases). V was shortened by 8 bases and J by 9 bases, with 20 bases between the two germline ends. This CDR3 has 13 amino acids. The germline CDR1 and CDR2 sequences are SQVTM and ANQGSEA. The CDR3 sequence is CSLDGGFRGEQFF. CDR3 bases: TGCAGCCTGGATGGGGGCTTCAGGGGTGAGCAGTTCTTC.

The rearrangement links TRBV4-3 to TRBJ1-2, with 10 bases that match TRBD1. Germline assignment: CDR1 LGHNA and CDR2 YSLEER. The CDR3 spans 14 residues. With V trimmed by 2 bases and J by 7 bases, 4 bases remained unmatched. The CDR3 region has the DNA TGCGCCAGCAGCCAAATAGACAGGGGGCGTGGCTACACCTTC. Translation gives CASSQIDRGRGYTF.

The chain uses TRBV5-6 and TRBJ1-2; tentatively, D is TRBD1 (6 bases). CDR3 length: 18 residues. Trimming left V 4 bases short and J 0 bases short, with 22 bases between. Per germline, CDR1 SGHDT and CDR2 YYEEEE. The CDR3 region has the DNA TGTGCCAGCAGCGCCAGTTGGACAGACGCGATTGCTAACTATGGCTACACCTTC. This translates into CASSASWTDAIANYGYTF. Using reference TRBV5-6 and TRBJ1-2 for the parts outside the CDR3, the full variable domain is DAGVTQSPTHLIKTRGQQVTLRCSPKSGHDTVSWYQQALGQGPQFIFQYYEEEERQRGNFPDRFSGHQFPNYSSELNVNALLLGDSALYLCASSASWTDAIANYGYTFGSGTRLTVV.

A note on this clone: The junction does not match germline at one end; this may be a read error. The chain couples TRBV2 to TRBJ1-1; no clear D. This CDR3 is 13 amino acids long. Germline loops: CDR1 SNHLY, CDR2 FYNNEI. The CDR3: CATSRVMNTEAFF. CDR3 nucleotides: TGTGCCACCAGTCGGGTAATGAACACTGAAGCTTTCTTT.

The chain has TRBV5-4 and TRBJ2-2; 14 positions match TRBD2. The CDR3 has 17 amino acids. CDR1 is SGHNT, CDR2 YYREEE, per germline (reference sequence). V lost 6 bases and J lost 3; bases outside the gene matches: 7. The CDR3 loop is CASTWGLAGVDTGELFF. The CDR3 DNA sequence: TGTGCCAGCACCTGGGGACTAGCGGGAGTAGACACCGGGGAGCTGTTTTTT.

This clone is a singleton in its sample. The V and J genes are TRBV5-1 and TRBJ2-1; TRBD2 is a possible D gene (5 bases). V was clipped by 0 bases and J by 8 bases, with 21 bases between them. This CDR3 comprises 17 residues. Germline CDR1 reads SGHRS; CDR2 reads YFSETQ. CDR3 DNA sequence: TGCGCCAGCAGCTTGGACGAGCTAGCCAAAAGGCGCTATGAGCAGTTCTTC. Amino acid sequence: CASSLDELAKRRYEQFF.

The chain links TRBV18 to TRBJ1-1; D gene ambiguous. The CDR3 totals 13 residues. V was clipped by 4 bases and J by 5 bases, with 11 bases between them. The V gene's germline CDR1 is KGHSH and CDR2 LQKENI. CDR3 in DNA: TGTGCCAGCTCACGGGCAGAAAGGACTGAAGCTTTCTTT. It yields the protein CASSRAERTEAFF. Based on the CDR3 plus reference TRBV18 and TRBJ1-1, the full variable domain is NAGVMQNPRHLVRRRGQEARLRCSPMKGHSHVYWYRQLPEEGLKFMVYLQKENIIDESGMPKERFSAEFPKEGPSILRIQQVVRGDSAAYFCASSRAERTEAFFGQGTRLTVV.

This clone has only one observation. The V and J genes are TRBV18 and TRBJ1-1, with TRBD1 matching 8 bases. Germline values: CDR1 KGHSH, CDR2 LQKENI. Losses at the gene ends were 5 bases for V and 6 bases for J; bases not matched to a gene: 11. The CDR3 has 15 residues. CDR3 region: CASSFPPGGVAEAFF. CDR3 DNA sequence: TGTGCCAGCTCATTTCCACCAGGGGGCGTTGCTGAAGCTTTCTTT.

The chain combines TRBV6-5 with TRBJ1-6; 7 bases agree with TRBD1. V was pared by 2 bases and J by 7 bases, with 8 bases of the junction left unmatched. CDR1 and CDR2 from the germline V gene are MNHEY and SVGAGI. The CDR3 is 16 residues long. The CDR3 is CASSYTPQGMNSPLHF. The CDR3 coding sequence is TGTGCCAGCAGTTACACACCACAGGGGATGAATTCACCCCTCCACTTT.